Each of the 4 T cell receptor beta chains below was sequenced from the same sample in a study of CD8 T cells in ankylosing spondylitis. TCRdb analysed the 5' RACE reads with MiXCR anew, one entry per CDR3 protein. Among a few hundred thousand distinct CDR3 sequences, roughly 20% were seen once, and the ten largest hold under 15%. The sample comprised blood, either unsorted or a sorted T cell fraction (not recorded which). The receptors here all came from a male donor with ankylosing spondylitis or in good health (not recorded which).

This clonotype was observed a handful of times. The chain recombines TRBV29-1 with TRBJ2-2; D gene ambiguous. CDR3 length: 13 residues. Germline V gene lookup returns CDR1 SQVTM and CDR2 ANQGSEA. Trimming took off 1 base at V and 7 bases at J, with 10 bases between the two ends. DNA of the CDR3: TGCAGCGTTGAAGGTGCCCCCGACGGGGAGCTGTTTTTT. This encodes CSVEGAPDGELFF.

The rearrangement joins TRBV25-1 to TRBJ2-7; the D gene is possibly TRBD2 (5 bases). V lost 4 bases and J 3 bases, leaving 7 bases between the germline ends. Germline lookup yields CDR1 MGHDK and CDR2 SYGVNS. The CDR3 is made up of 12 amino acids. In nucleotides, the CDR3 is TGTGCCAGCAGTGGCGGGTACTACGAGCAGTACTTC. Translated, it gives CASSGGYYEQYF.

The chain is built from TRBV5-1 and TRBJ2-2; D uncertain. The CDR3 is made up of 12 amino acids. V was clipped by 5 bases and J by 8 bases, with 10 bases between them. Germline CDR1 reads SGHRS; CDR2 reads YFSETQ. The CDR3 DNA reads TGCGCCAGCAGTAAGGCATCAGGGGAGCTGTTTTTT. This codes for CASSKASGELFF.

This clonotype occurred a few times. Here the CDR3 reads CSAHGGRYTDTQYF. CDR3 sequence (DNA): TGCAGTGCCCACGGGGGGAGATACACAGATACGCAGTATTTT. V is TRBV20-1 and J is TRBJ2-3; 7 nucleotides line up with TRBD2. The CDR3 contains 14 residues. The junction had 8 bases not matched to a gene; V was cut back by 6 bases and J by 2 bases. Germline V CDR1 and CDR2: DFQATT, SNEGSKA (reference sequence).